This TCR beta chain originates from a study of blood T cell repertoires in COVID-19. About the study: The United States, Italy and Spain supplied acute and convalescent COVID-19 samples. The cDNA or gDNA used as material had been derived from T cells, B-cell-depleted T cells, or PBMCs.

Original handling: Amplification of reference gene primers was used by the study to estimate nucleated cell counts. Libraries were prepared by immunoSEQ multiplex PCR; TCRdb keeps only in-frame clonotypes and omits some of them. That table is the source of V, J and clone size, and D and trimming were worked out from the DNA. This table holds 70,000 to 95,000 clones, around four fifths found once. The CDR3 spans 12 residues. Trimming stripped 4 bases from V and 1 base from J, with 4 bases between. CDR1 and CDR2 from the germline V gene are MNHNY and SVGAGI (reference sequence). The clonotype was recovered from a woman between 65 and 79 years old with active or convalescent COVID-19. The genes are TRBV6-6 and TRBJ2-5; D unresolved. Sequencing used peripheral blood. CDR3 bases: TGTGCCAGCAGTTGGGCCCAAGAGACCCAGTACTTC. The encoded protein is CASSWAQETQYF.